This passage covers 21 T cell receptor beta chains from one sample sequenced in a study of T cell clonality in common variable immunodeficiency. Antigens of these TCRs are unknown. The table came from immunoSEQ multiplex PCR; TCRdb's copy has only in-frame clones and leaves some out. The profile covers around 24,000 clones, none occurring a single time. Study outcomes and limitations: Reportedly, TCR beta sequences from common variable immunodeficiency showed fewer deletions and N-nucleotide insertions.

The sample was peripheral blood mononuclear cells. These receptors were taken from a human donor with common variable immunodeficiency.

Turning to this clone: The read stops 3 residues short of the end of the CDR3; the missing end is completed from the germline J gene. V usage is TRBV19 and J usage is TRBJ1-5; a possible D gene is TRBD1 (6 bases). The ends were cut back, 7 bases at V and 3 bases at J, with 16 bases in the middle. CDR3 length equals 15 residues. Germline lookup yields CDR1 LNHDA and CDR2 SQIVND (reference sequence). The sequenced part of the CDR3 DNA is TGTGCCAGTACCCCGACCAGGGGATTCAATCAGCCC. Its protein product is CASTPTRGFNQP. The full CDR3 sequence reads CASTPTRGFNQPQHF.

Turning to this clone: The observed sequence ends 3 residues before the CDR3 terminus, with the missing tail filled in from the germline J gene. This rearrangement joins TRBV5-1 to TRBJ2-1; 9 bases are shared with TRBD1. V lost 2 bases to trimming and J lost 0 bases; unmatched junction nucleotides: 3. Germline CDR1 and CDR2: SGHRS and YFSETQ. The CDR3 is 16 amino acids. This CDR3 is CASSFETGGSYNEQFF. Partial CDR3 DNA: TGCGCCAGCAGCTTCGAGACAGGGGGCTCCTACAATGAG.

This clone has ten or more counts. Read data end 3 residues before the CDR3 end; the end is taken from the germline J gene. This chain links TRBV2 with TRBJ2-7, with D perhaps TRBD1 (5 bases). The V gene lost 8 bases and the J gene lost 4 bases, with 15 bases spanning the gap. The CDR3 has 13 residues. Germline V lookup: CDR1 SNHLY, CDR2 FYNNEI. CDR3 DNA, as far as it was read: TGTGCCAGCGCAAAACCGACAGTTTACGAG. It is translated as CASAKPTVYE. The complete CDR3 sequence is CASAKPTVYEQYF.

About this clone: The read ends 3 residues before the CDR3 terminus; that terminus is restored from the germline J gene. This chain joins TRBV5-6 and TRBJ2-7; TRBD1 matches at 7 bases. CDR3 length: 14 amino acids. Germline V CDR1 and CDR2: SGHDT, YYEEEE. The V and J ends lost 4 bases and 1 base, in that order; junction bases with no gene match: 5. CDR3 DNA, as far as it was read: TGTGCCAGCAGCAGGGGGCTGGGGTCCTACGAG. Translating gives CASSRGLGSYE. The CDR3 in full is CASSRGLGSYEQYF.

This clone showed up just a few times. CDR3 DNA, as far as it was read: TGTGCCAGCAGCCCCGGGACAGGGGTTTACGAG. Translation: CASSPGTGVYE. The entire CDR3 reads CASSPGTGVYEQYF. The chain has TRBV7-8 and TRBJ2-7; 10 nucleotides agree with TRBD1. The CDR3 goes on 3 residues after the read ends, and that part is filled in from the germline J gene. CDR3 length: 14 amino acids. Germline lookup yields CDR1 SGHVS and CDR2 FQNEAQ. Trimming took 5 bases from V and 4 from J; bases not matched to a gene: 5. The full variable domain, rest sourced from reference TRBV7-8 and TRBJ2-7, is GAGVSQSPRYKVAKRGQDVALRCDPISGHVSLFWYQQALGQGPEFLTYFQNEAQLDKSGLPSDRFFAERPEGSVSTLKIQRTQQEDSAVYLCASSPGTGVYEQYFGPGTRLTVT.

About this clone: The CDR3 extends 3 residues past the end of the read, so its final part is completed from the germline J gene. V is TRBV2 and J is TRBJ1-5, with D maybe TRBD1 (6 bases). The V gene's germline CDR1 is SNHLY and CDR2 FYNNEI. The V end lost 7 bases, the J end lost 3 bases, and 13 bases lay between the germline ends. This CDR3 has 14 amino acids. CDR3 loop: CASTPGQTNQPQHF. The DNA read from the CDR3 is TGTGCCAGCACCCCCGGACAGACCAATCAGCCC.

Only a few counts were recorded for this clone. Read sequence stops 3 residues before the CDR3 end, and the germline J gene provides the missing end. V gene TRBV19 combines with J gene TRBJ1-2; D call uncertain. CDR1 LNHDA and CDR2 SQIVND come from the germline V gene (reference sequence). Trimming removed 5 bases at V and 4 bases at J, with 11 bases between. The CDR3 is made up of 13 amino acids. The CDR3 region is CASSPQNTYGYTF. The part of the CDR3 DNA that was read is TGTGCCAGTAGTCCACAGAACACCTATGGC.

This clone was detected many times. The CDR3 goes on 3 residues after the read ends, and that part is filled in from the germline J gene. The gene calls are TRBV29-1 and TRBJ2-3; no definite D call. V was pared by 4 bases and J by 2 bases, with 10 bases between. Germline loops: CDR1 SQVTM, CDR2 ANQGSEA. This CDR3 contains 13 residues. CDR3 loop: CSVGSSYTDTQYF. The CDR3 bases that were read are TGCAGCGTTGGTTCTAGTTACACAGATACG.

This clone was seen more than once but under ten times. Incomplete CDR3 DNA: TGTGCCAGTAGTATAGACCCAGTCTCTGGAAACACC. It translates to CASSIDPVSGNT. The entire CDR3 sequence reads CASSIDPVSGNTIYF. The chain combines TRBV19 with TRBJ1-3, with D unresolved. The sequenced fragment ends 3 residues before the CDR3 boundary, so the rest is inferred from the germline J gene. The germline V gene has CDR1 LNHDA and CDR2 SQIVND (reference sequence). The CDR3 is 15 amino acids. The V gene lost 0 bases and the J gene lost 0 bases, with 6 bases spanning the gap.

Concerning this clone: The read ends 3 residues early relative to the CDR3; the germline J gene fills the gap. The genes are TRBV18 and TRBJ1-1; D not certain. This CDR3 is 13 amino acids long. V was cut by 3 bases and J by 0 bases, with 5 bases left in between. Germline-derived CDR1 and CDR2 are KGHSH and LQKENI. The sequenced CDR3 bases are TGTGCCAGCTCACCCGACTTGAACACTGAA. It encodes CASSPDLNTE. In full, the CDR3 is CASSPDLNTEAFF.

Comment on this clone: From the germline J gene comes the end of the CDR3, since the read stops 3 residues before it. This chain links TRBV7-9 with TRBJ1-1, with 11 bases aligning to TRBD1. CDR3 length: 15 residues. Germline assignment: CDR1 SEHNR and CDR2 FQNEAQ (reference sequence). With V trimmed by 4 bases and J by 5 bases, 6 bases remained unmatched. Incomplete CDR3 DNA: TGTGCCAGCAGCTCGACCGGGACAGGGGGTACTGAA. It is translated as CASSSTGTGGTE. The complete CDR3 reads CASSSTGTGGTEAFF.

This clone was seen more than once but under ten times. The read terminates 3 residues before the CDR3 end, so the remaining end is supplied by the germline J gene. The chain uses TRBV18 and TRBJ1-1, with D possibly TRBD1 on 6 matching bases. Between the trimmed V and J ends, which lost 6 bases and 2 bases, there was a span of 13 bases. Germline V CDR1 and CDR2: KGHSH, LQKENI. This CDR3 region has 14 residues. CDR3 in amino acids: CASSVGGRNTEAFF. The part of the CDR3 DNA that was read is TGTGCCAGCTCGGTGGGGGGGCGCAACACTGAA. Using reference TRBV18 and TRBJ1-1 for the parts outside the CDR3, the full variable domain is NAGVMQNPRHLVRRRGQEARLRCSPMKGHSHVYWYRQLPEEGLKFMVYLQKENIIDESGMPKERFSAEFPKEGPSILRIQQVVRGDSAAYFCASSVGGRNTEAFFGQGTRLTVV.

The table lists this clone with many counts. The CDR3 extends 3 residues past the end of the read, so its final part is completed from the germline J gene. The chain carries TRBV5-6 and TRBJ2-5; 7 bases fit TRBD2. Germline CDR1 is SGHDT and CDR2 is YYEEEE. CDR3 size: 14 residues. V was pared by 0 bases and J by 5 bases, with 4 bases of the junction left unmatched. The covered CDR3 bases are TGTGCCAGCAGCTTGGCGGGGGGTGTGGAGACC. Its protein product is CASSLAGGVET. The CDR3 in full is CASSLAGGVETQYF.

This clone counts as medium-sized. From the germline J gene comes the end of the CDR3, since the read stops 3 residues before it. This sequence joins TRBV19 and TRBJ1-2; 9 bases map to TRBD1. CDR3 length equals 14 residues. Unmatched junction bases numbered 0, after V lost 0 bases and J lost 4 bases. Germline V gene sequence: CDR1 LNHDA, CDR2 SQIVND (reference sequence). The DNA read from the CDR3 is TGTGCCAGTAGTATAGAGACAGGGGGCTATGGC. Translated: CASSIETGGYG. The CDR3 reads in full as CASSIETGGYGYTF. The full variable domain, completed using reference TRBV19 and TRBJ1-2, is DGGITQSPKYLFRKEGQNVTLSCEQNLNHDAMYWYRQDPGQGLRLIYYSQIVNDFQKGDIAEGYSVSREKKESFPLTVTSAQKNPTAFYLCASSIETGGYGYTFGSGTRLTVV.

This clone has ten or more counts. The read halts 3 residues ahead of the CDR3 end, with the missing end drawn from the germline J gene. This rearrangement joins TRBV4-2 to TRBJ2-3; D perhaps matches TRBD1 (6 bases). CDR3 length: 17 amino acids. Trimming left V 1 base short and J 5 bases short, with 19 bases between. Germline V CDR1 and CDR2: LGHNA, YNFKEQ. CDR3 sequence reads: CASSQVVGGRSGDTQYF. Incomplete CDR3 DNA: TGTGCCAGCAGCCAAGTAGTTGGGGGCCGGTCCGGAGATACG.

A few counts support this clone. The read terminates 3 residues ahead of where the CDR3 ends, so the germline J gene completes it. The V and J genes are TRBV19 and TRBJ1-5; TRBD1 agrees at 7 bases. The CDR3 totals 16 residues. J gave up 3 bases and V 6 bases, and 11 bases lay outside the gene matches. Germline CDR1 reads LNHDA; CDR2 reads SQIVND (reference sequence). CDR3 amino acids: CASSSGRGRPNQPQHF. Partial CDR3 DNA: TGTGCCAGTAGCTCGGGGAGGGGGCGGCCCAATCAGCCC.

As concerns this clone: The sequence runs out 3 residues before the end of the CDR3; the remainder is reconstructed from the germline J gene. The rearrangement joins TRBV20-1 to TRBJ2-5; TRBD2 aligns across 13 bases. The length of the CDR3 is 15 residues. The junction had 3 bases not matched to a gene; V was cut back by 2 bases and J by 3 bases. Germline values: CDR1 DFQATT, CDR2 SNEGSKA (reference sequence). The CDR3 bases that were read are TGCAGTGCTAGAAGACTAGCGGGGGGAAAAGAGACC. Residues: CSARRLAGGKET. The whole CDR3 region reads CSARRLAGGKETQYF.

To note about this clone: The read terminates 3 residues ahead of where the CDR3 ends, so the germline J gene completes it. V is TRBV6-1 and J is TRBJ1-5, with TRBD1 matching 7 bases. Germline CDR1 and CDR2: MNHNS and SASEGT. This CDR3 has 13 residues. V lost 4 bases, J lost 4 bases, and 1 base stayed unmatched. The part of the CDR3 DNA that was read is TGTGCCAGCAGTGCGACAGGGAATCAGCCC. It specifies CASSATGNQP. The complete CDR3 protein is CASSATGNQPQHF.

CDR3 residues: CASSNPGLAVYEQYF. The CDR3 bases that were read are TGTGCCAGCAGCAACCCGGGACTAGCCGTCTACGAG. The V and J genes are TRBV5-6 and TRBJ2-7; 9 positions match TRBD2. The read gets to within 3 residues of the CDR3 end, and the germline J gene fills in the rest. The CDR3 has 15 amino acids. CDR1 SGHDT and CDR2 YYEEEE come from the germline V gene. With 4 bases clipped from V and 3 bases from J, the junction kept 8 bases outside the gene matches.

This clone was counted many times. Coverage ceases 3 residues before the CDR3 finishes, and the germline J gene fills in the end. The chain recombines TRBV29-1 with TRBJ2-1, with 12 bases identical to TRBD2. J lost 2 bases, V lost 4 bases, and 0 bases had no gene match. Germline CDR1 reads SQVTM; CDR2 reads ANQGSEA. This CDR3 spans 14 amino acids. The CDR3 sequence is CSVGLAGAYNEQFF. CDR3 bases read: TGCAGCGTTGGACTAGCGGGAGCCTACAATGAG.

This clone was observed many times. The DNA ends 3 residues before the CDR3 does, and the rest of the CDR3 is filled in from the germline J gene. The chain joins TRBV27 to TRBJ1-5; 7 positions match TRBD1. Germline CDR1 reads MNHEY; CDR2 reads SMNVEV (reference sequence). CDR3 length: 15 amino acids. Trimming took 4 bases from V and 3 from J; bases not matched to a gene: 6. The CDR3 spells CASSSETGLNQPQHF. The sequenced CDR3 bases are TGTGCCAGCAGTTCCGAGACAGGGCTCAATCAGCCC.